These 25 T cell receptor beta chains originate from one sample sequenced in a study of beta chain features in type 1 diabetes. As every portion of the isolated RNA was reverse transcribed, the sequencing read expressed TCRB transcripts. Repertoires were generated with immunoSEQ multiplex PCR, while TCRdb's copy carries only in-frame clones and drops some. The sample carries about half a million clones, approximately 28% recorded once. Material: naive CD4+ T cells from blood. The source of these receptors is a man aged 18 to 29 in good health.

This clone was detected many times. The rearrangement joins TRBV18 to TRBJ2-3, with D tentatively TRBD2 (5 bases). Trimming stripped 5 bases from V and 3 bases from J, with 9 bases between. Germline assignment: CDR1 KGHSH and CDR2 LQKENI. The CDR3 has 13 amino acids. The CDR3 here is CASSEGATDTQYF. DNA of the CDR3: TGTGCCAGCTCAGAGGGAGCTACAGATACGCAGTATTTT.

The chain is built from TRBV9 and TRBJ1-1, with D possibly TRBD1 on 6 matching bases. The CDR3 runs 14 residues. Germline V CDR1 and CDR2: SGDLS, YYNGEE. The germline V and J ends were trimmed by 2 bases and 3 bases, with 11 bases remaining between them. The CDR3 loop is CASSVSTGYTEAFF. The CDR3 coding sequence is TGTGCCAGCAGCGTTTCAACAGGGTACACTGAAGCTTTCTTT.

The chain carries TRBV30 and TRBJ2-3; D gene uncertain. The CDR3 covers 11 residues. CDR1 and CDR2 (germline): GTSNPN, SVGIG (reference sequence). V lost 5 bases and J 6 bases, leaving 9 bases between the germline ends. This CDR3 is CAWGFYDTQYF. The CDR3 coding sequence is TGTGCCTGGGGGTTTTACGATACGCAGTATTTT.

Only a few counts were recorded for this clone. For the CDR3, the DNA is TGTGCCAGCACCCCCCGGCCTCGAAAAGAGACCCAGTACTTC. It is translated as CASTPRPRKETQYF. The chain is built from TRBV28 and TRBJ2-5; no clear D. This CDR3 has 14 residues. The germline V gene has CDR1 MDHEN and CDR2 SYDVKM. V shed 7 bases and J shed 3 bases, with 15 bases lying between them.

The CDR3 DNA reads TGCGCCAGCAGCCAAGAGGAGCAGGGGTACACCGGGGAGCTGTTTTTT. As protein: CASSQEEQGYTGELFF. This sequence joins TRBV4-1 and TRBJ2-2, with a weak D call TRBD1 (6 bases). Germline V CDR1 and CDR2: MGHRA, YSYEKL. With 0 bases removed from V and 3 bases from J, the gap between germline ends came to 11 bases. CDR3 size: 16 residues.

The J gene is TRBJ1-1, the V gene TRBV30; no clear D gene. Germline loops: CDR1 GTSNPN, CDR2 SVGIG (reference sequence). This CDR3 spans 13 amino acids. Trimming removed 4 bases at V and 1 base at J, with 10 bases between. This chain's CDR3 is CAWNGERNTEAFF. CDR3 sequence (DNA): TGTGCCTGGAACGGGGAGAGGAACACTGAAGCTTTCTTT.

This clone has more than one count but fewer than ten. The V call is TRBV29-1, the J call TRBJ2-2; D is ambiguous. The CDR3 has 11 residues. Germline V CDR1 and CDR2: SQVTM, ANQGSEA. Trimming cost V 7 bases and J 5 bases, with 8 bases left between them. The CDR3 region has the DNA TGCAGCGCCTCCGGGACCGGGGAGCTGTTTTTT. Amino acid sequence: CSASGTGELFF.

In this sample, this clone turned up a few times. The chain uses TRBV21-1 and TRBJ2-1; the table gives TRBD2 as D, unverified against the DNA. TRBV21-1 is a pseudogene. The CDR3 loop spans 16 amino acids. The CDR3 region is CAIRPGLAGDYNEQFF. The CDR3 bases are TGTGCCATCCGACCGGGACTAGCGGGCGATTACAATGAGCAGTTCTTC.

This chain joins TRBV9 and TRBJ2-5; perhaps D is TRBD1 or TRBD2 (5 bases each). There are 14 residues in the CDR3. Germline lookup yields CDR1 SGDLS and CDR2 YYNGEE. The ends were cut back, 4 bases at V and 5 bases at J, with 15 bases in the middle. CDR3 nucleotide sequence: TGTGCCAGCAGCATAACAGGAATAGCGGAGACCCAGTACTTC. It translates to CASSITGIAETQYF. Based on the CDR3 plus reference TRBV9 and TRBJ2-5, the full variable domain is DSGVTQTPKHLITATGQRVTLRCSPRSGDLSVYWYQQSLDQGLQFLIQYYNGEERAKGNILERFSAQQFPDLHSELNLSSLELGDSALYFCASSITGIAETQYFGPGTRLLVL.

This clone was found a few times. The chain uses TRBV7-9 and TRBJ2-3; 8 positions match TRBD2. Per germline, CDR1 SEHNR and CDR2 FQNEAQ (reference sequence). The length of the CDR3 is 14 residues. V shed 3 bases, J shed 2 bases, and the junction held 1 base outside the gene matches. CDR3 DNA: TGTGCCAGCAGCTTTAGCGGGGCCACAGATACGCAGTATTTT. Amino acid sequence: CASSFSGATDTQYF.

The chain recombines TRBV6-5 with TRBJ2-7; TRBD2 matches 11 bases. The CDR3 extends over 15 amino acids. Germline loops: CDR1 MNHEY, CDR2 SVGAGI. V was pared by 6 bases and J by 1 base, with 5 bases of the junction left unmatched. CDR3 bases: TGTGCCAGCAGACTCACTAGCGGGAGTTCCTACGAGCAGTACTTC. This codes for CASRLTSGSSYEQYF.

On this clone: The identical CDR3 is also encoded by other nucleotide sequences in the sample. This chain joins TRBV30 and TRBJ1-5, with D unresolved. The CDR3 has 14 residues. Trimming took 0 bases from V and 0 from J, leaving 6 bases between them. The germline CDR1 and CDR2 sequences are GTSNPN and SVGIG (reference sequence). The CDR3 is CAWSVSGSNQPQHF. The CDR3 DNA sequence: TGTGCCTGGAGTGTTTCCGGTAGCAATCAGCCCCAGCATTTT. The complete variable domain, with remaining parts taken from reference TRBV30 and TRBJ1-5, reads SQTIHQWPATLVQPVGSPLSLECTVEGTSNPNLYWYRQAAGRGLQLLFYSVGIGQISSEVPQNLSASRPQDRQFILSSKKLLLSDSGFYLCAWSVSGSNQPQHFGDGTRLSIL.

In its sample, this clone was seen a few times. The genes are TRBV9 and TRBJ1-2, with no clear D. Trimming removed 0 bases from V and 4 bases from J, with 16 bases in between. CDR1 is SGDLS and CDR2 is YYNGEE in the germline V gene. The CDR3 is 16 amino acids. CDR3 sequence: CASSVAYAPSGYGYTF. CDR3 sequence (DNA): TGTGCCAGCAGCGTAGCTTACGCCCCGTCAGGCTATGGCTACACCTTC. The full variable domain, completed using reference TRBV9 and TRBJ1-2, is DSGVTQTPKHLITATGQRVTLRCSPRSGDLSVYWYQQSLDQGLQFLIQYYNGEERAKGNILERFSAQQFPDLHSELNLSSLELGDSALYFCASSVAYAPSGYGYTFGSGTRLTVV.

This clone was picked up a small number of times. The chain employs TRBV20-1 and TRBJ1-2; D not certain. Trimming stripped 6 bases from V and 8 bases from J, with 13 bases between. This CDR3 has 11 amino acids. Germline V gene sequence: CDR1 DFQATT, CDR2 SNEGSKA (reference sequence). CDR3 in DNA: TGCAGTGCCCGTCGACCGGACGGCTACACCTTC. This codes for CSARRPDGYTF.

There are a few counts of this clone. This chain uses TRBV29-1 with TRBJ2-3, with D perhaps matching TRBD2 (6 bases). Per germline, CDR1 SQVTM and CDR2 ANQGSEA. The CDR3 is made up of 14 amino acids. V was clipped by 4 bases and J by 1 base, with 12 bases between them. The CDR3 region has the DNA TGCAGCGTTGGGTTGGGGGGTGGCACAGATACGCAGTATTTT. Residues: CSVGLGGGTDTQYF.

This chain uses TRBV5-4 with TRBJ1-5; the D is unclear. The CDR3 consists of 13 residues. Germline V lookup: CDR1 SGHNT, CDR2 YYREEE (reference sequence). V was cut by 4 bases and J by 0 bases, with 5 bases left in between. CDR3 protein: CASSQDSNQPQHF. As DNA, the CDR3 is TGTGCCAGCAGCCAAGATAGCAATCAGCCCCAGCATTTT.

The genes are TRBV7-2 and TRBJ2-3; 7 bases map to TRBD2. The CDR3 sequence is 15 residues long. Losses at the gene ends were 5 bases for V and 2 bases for J; bases not matched to a gene: 7. CDR1 is SGHTA and CDR2 is FQGNSA in the germline V gene. The CDR3 loop reads CASSPGLPYTDTQYF. The CDR3 DNA sequence: TGTGCCAGCAGCCCGGGACTACCCTACACAGATACGCAGTATTTT.

This sequence joins TRBV29-1 and TRBJ2-5; TRBD1 agrees at 7 bases. V was clipped by 6 bases and J by 6 bases; unmatched bases: 7. CDR3 length: 12 amino acids. CDR1 SQVTM and CDR2 ANQGSEA come from the germline V gene. The CDR3 nucleotides read TGCAGCGTCGAGACAGGGTTGCAGACCCAGTACTTC. It translates to CSVETGLQTQYF.

This clone turned up a few times. The chain recombines TRBV30 with TRBJ2-7, with 7 bases aligning to TRBD2. V lost 0 bases and J lost 6; bases outside the gene matches: 11. The CDR3 loop spans 15 amino acids. Per germline, CDR1 GTSNPN and CDR2 SVGIG (reference sequence). CDR3: CAWSVRWEGRSEQYF. The CDR3 nucleotides read TGTGCCTGGAGTGTACGGTGGGAGGGCCGGAGCGAGCAGTACTTC.

This clone occurred a few times. V and J are TRBV4-3 and TRBJ2-1; D is unresolved. The CDR3 sequence is 11 residues long. The ends were cut back, 1 base at V and 9 bases at J, with 4 bases in the middle. CDR1 LGHNA and CDR2 YSLEER come from the germline V gene. CDR3 sequence reads: CASSQAGEQFF. The CDR3 DNA is TGCGCCAGCAGCCAAGCGGGTGAGCAGTTCTTC.

The chain couples TRBV4-1 to TRBJ2-1; TRBD2 aligns across 15 bases. J was trimmed by 8 bases and V by 6 bases; bases with no gene match: 14. The V gene's germline CDR1 is MGHRA and CDR2 YSYEKL. The CDR3 totals 18 residues. The CDR3 DNA follows: TGCGCCAGCAGTCAACCCGGACTAGCGGGAGGGCGTATCGATGAGCAGTTCTTC. This encodes CASSQPGLAGGRIDEQFF.

This clone was counted a few times. The CDR3 nucleotides are TGTGCCAGCTCACCAGACAGGGTGACAGATACGCAGTATTTT. It is translated as CASSPDRVTDTQYF. The chain joins TRBV18 to TRBJ2-3; TRBD1 aligns across 7 bases. In germline, CDR1 is KGHSH, CDR2 LQKENI. The V and J ends lost 2 bases and 3 bases, in that order; junction bases with no gene match: 2. CDR3 length: 14 residues.

For the CDR3, the DNA is TGCGCCAGCAGGCGGACGGGGGAGACCCAGTACTTC. Protein product: CASRRTGETQYF. This chain connects TRBV5-1 to TRBJ2-5, with a weak D call TRBD2 (5 bases). CDR3 size: 12 residues. Germline assignment: CDR1 SGHRS and CDR2 YFSETQ. Trimming removed 5 bases from V and 5 bases from J, with 10 bases in between.

The chain is built from TRBV10-3 and TRBJ2-7; 9 nucleotides match TRBD1. The germline V gene has CDR1 ENHRY and CDR2 SYGVKD. CDR3 size: 15 residues. Trimming cost V 6 bases and J 6 bases; bases outside gene matches: 12. This chain's CDR3 is CAISALKDRGGEQYF. The CDR3 bases are TGTGCCATCAGCGCCCTTAAGGACAGGGGAGGCGAGCAGTACTTC.

CDR3 DNA sequence: TGCGCCAGCAGCCAGGTAGCGGGAGTACCAAACATTCAGTACTTC. This codes for CASSQVAGVPNIQYF. This chain joins TRBV4-1 and TRBJ2-4, with 9 positions matching TRBD2. CDR1 and CDR2 from the germline V gene are MGHRA and YSYEKL. The CDR3 consists of 15 residues. The trim removed 3 bases at V and 6 bases at J, leaving 6 bases unmatched.